This T cell receptor (beta chain) was sequenced for a study of siplizumab effects on memory and regulatory T cells. The assay looked at about 100,000 TCR templates in each sample. Method: immunoSEQ multiplex PCR; TCRdb's copy keeps in-frame clones and lacks some. In the table there are approximately 100,000 clones, just over 90% of which are singletons. The CDR3 covers 13 residues. The germline V gene encodes CDR1 MDHEN and CDR2 SYDVKM. Deletions cut 8 bases from V and 3 bases from J, with 13 bases between. As regards this clone: The antigen is unknown.

Findings and caveats of the study: The mapping of alloreactive clones to unstimulated subsets covered only a minor fraction of them.

The receptor comes from a human donor in good health. Specimen: Tregs sorted from blood. The chain couples TRBV28 to TRBJ1-1; D not resolved. The CDR3 DNA reads TGTGCCAGCGGTACACCCTCCTACACTGAAGCTTTCTTT. Residues: CASGTPSYTEAFF.